The following is a T cell receptor beta chain sequence with its context. One entry per CDR3 protein results from TCRdb running MiXCR on the RT-PCR reads. The repertoire holds roughly 230,000 distinct CDR3 sequences, with 13% to 15% as singletons. The data stem from a study of patients and donors after allogeneic stem cell transplantation. The length of the CDR3 is 15 residues. The germline gives CDR1 LGHDT, CDR2 YNNKEL (reference sequence). Trimming removed 3 bases from V and 8 bases from J; junction bases left unmatched: 9. The TCR originated in a human donor who was either an allogeneic HSCT recipient or a stem cell or donor lymphocyte infusion donor (not recorded which). It is not recorded whose cells these are; they may come from a transplant donor. The rearrangement links TRBV3-1 to TRBJ1-4; 7 nucleotides match TRBD1. Specimen: blood, either unsorted or a sorted T cell fraction (not recorded which). CDR3 region: CASSQAGGGKEKLFF. CDR3 DNA sequence: TGTGCCAGCAGCCAGGCAGGGGGGGGAAAAGAAAAACTGTTTTTT.